Below, 19 T cell receptor beta chains from the same sample are listed, as sequenced in a study of cytotoxic CD8 clonotypes in ibrutinib-treated CLL (dated by TCRdb to about 2021). Receptors were amplified or captured by the immunoSEQ multiplex PCR assay. TCRdb provides this immuneACCESS table in a form limited to in-frame rearrangements. Some clones are lacking; in checked studies, under half of them reflect an unresolved V gene, and why the rest are absent is not known. For this sample the table gives roughly 150,000 clones, of which around 84% were detected only once. The leading ten clones occupy approximately 2% of the sample. The intended sense of this specimen's time point label: about a year on ibrutinib. This specimen was PBMCs, taken after 12 months of ibrutinib treatment. All receptors come from a human donor with chronic lymphocytic leukemia.

This clone was detected only once. In nucleotides, the CDR3 is TGTGCCAGCAGCCAAAGAGGGTCTAGCGAGCAAGAGACCCAGTACTTC. Amino acids: CASSQRGSSEQETQYF. V usage is TRBV7-9 and J usage is TRBJ2-5, with D tentatively TRBD2 (6 bases). Germline values: CDR1 SEHNR, CDR2 FQNEAQ (reference sequence). Trimming cost V 5 bases and J 2 bases, with 18 bases left between them. CDR3 length: 16 amino acids.

This clone was seen just once. The V call is TRBV5-1, the J call TRBJ2-1, with a possible D match to TRBD1 (5 bases). The CDR3 totals 13 residues. V was pared by 1 base and J by 7 bases, with 9 bases between. Per the germline V gene, CDR1 is SGHRS and CDR2 is YFSETQ. Written as DNA, the CDR3 is TGCGCCAGCAGCTTGCGGACATCTAATGAGCAGTTCTTC. Its translation is CASSLRTSNEQFF. Looking up the rest from reference TRBV5-1 and TRBJ2-1 gives the full variable domain: KAGVTQTPRYLIKTRGQQVTLSCSPISGHRSVSWYQQTPGQGLQFLFEYFSETQRNKGNFPGRFSGRQFSNSRSEMNVSTLELGDSALYLCASSLRTSNEQFFGPGTRLTVL.

The V gene is TRBV10-3, the J gene TRBJ2-7, with D possibly being TRBD1 (7 bases). Trimming left V 9 bases short and J 0 bases short, with 15 bases between. Germline lookup yields CDR1 ENHRY and CDR2 SYGVKD. This CDR3 has 14 residues. The CDR3 DNA sequence: TGTGCCATTGAACCGGGGGACAGCTCCTACGAGCAGTACTTC. It yields the protein CAIEPGDSSYEQYF.

The chain is built from TRBV9 and TRBJ1-1; no clear D. The CDR3 runs to 11 residues. Between the trimmed V and J ends, which lost 0 bases and 5 bases, there was a span of 2 bases. Germline assignment: CDR1 SGDLS and CDR2 YYNGEE. Here the CDR3 reads CASSVVTEAFF. CDR3 nucleotides: TGTGCCAGCAGCGTAGTGACTGAAGCTTTCTTT.

The chain combines TRBV7-6 with TRBJ1-5; 12 bases fit TRBD1. The CDR3 length is 17 residues. CDR1 and CDR2 from the germline V gene are SGHVS and FNYEAQ. V shed 5 bases and J 2 bases; nucleotides not matched to a gene: 7. CDR3 nucleotides: TGTGCCAGCAGCCTGGGACAGGGGGCTTATGGCAATCAGCCCCAGCATTTT. Translation: CASSLGQGAYGNQPQHF.

This chain connects TRBV28 to TRBJ1-1, with 7 bases fitting TRBD1. Germline values: CDR1 MDHEN, CDR2 SYDVKM. The CDR3 length is 15 residues. J was trimmed by 1 base and V by 5 bases; bases with no gene match: 7. CDR3 coding DNA: TGTGCCAGCAGTAGCCTCGGGACAGAGAACACTGAAGCTTTCTTT. Translated, it gives CASSSLGTENTEAFF.

The chain uses TRBV5-8 and TRBJ2-5; 8 nucleotides line up with TRBD2. CDR3 length: 17 residues. After removal of 0 bases from V and 4 bases from J, the junction contained 11 bases not matched to a gene. In germline, CDR1 is SGHTS, CDR2 YDEGEE. This chain's CDR3 is CASSLVPGWLAGETQYF. Here the CDR3 DNA reads TGTGCCAGCAGCTTGGTTCCTGGTTGGCTAGCGGGAGAGACCCAGTACTTC.

The gene calls are TRBV19 and TRBJ2-3; D remains ambiguous. The germline CDR1 and CDR2 sequences are LNHDA and SQIVND (reference sequence). The CDR3 runs 13 residues. V lost 1 base, J lost 8 bases, and 10 bases lay in between. CDR3 sequence (DNA): TGTGCCAGTAGTATAGGGCTTGGCGGTACGCAGTATTTT. It specifies CASSIGLGGTQYF.

V gene TRBV7-2 combines with J gene TRBJ1-1; D is uncertain. The CDR3 runs 12 residues. V lost 5 bases, J lost 0 bases, and 4 bases lay in between. Germline V CDR1 and CDR2: SGHTA, FQGNSA. The CDR3 coding sequence is TGTGCCAGCAGCCAATTGAACACTGAAGCTTTCTTT. As protein: CASSQLNTEAFF.

The chain is built from TRBV2 and TRBJ1-1, with D maybe TRBD1 (5 bases). Trimming pared 7 bases from V and 3 bases from J, leaving 12 bases between. This CDR3 is built from 13 residues. Germline CDR1 and CDR2: SNHLY and FYNNEI. CDR3: CASNGGLYTEAFF. CDR3 in DNA: TGTGCCAGCAACGGGGGATTATACACTGAAGCTTTCTTT.

The genes are TRBV27 and TRBJ2-3; D unclear. CDR1 is MNHEY and CDR2 is SMNVEV in the germline V gene (reference sequence). Trimming left V 7 bases short and J 3 bases short, with 14 bases between. CDR3 length: 14 amino acids. CDR3 sequence: CASMGAPFTDTQYF. The CDR3 nucleotides are TGTGCCAGCATGGGCGCTCCCTTTACAGATACGCAGTATTTT.

This clone was seen a few times. The V call is TRBV27, the J call TRBJ2-5; TRBD1 matches at 7 bases. The CDR3 is 15 amino acids. V lost 0 bases and J lost 5; bases outside the gene matches: 6. Germline V CDR1 and CDR2: MNHEY, SMNVEV (reference sequence). The CDR3: CASSLSQGVEETQYF. DNA of the CDR3: TGTGCCAGCAGTTTATCGCAGGGGGTGGAGGAGACCCAGTACTTC.

The chain is built from TRBV5-1 and TRBJ2-1; D could derive from TRBD1 or TRBD2 (6 bases each). The CDR3 has 14 residues. Looked up from germline, CDR1 is SGHRS and CDR2 is YFSETQ. V was trimmed by 4 bases and J by 5 bases, leaving 13 bases between them. The CDR3, as DNA: TGCGCCAGCAGCCCGGGAGACAGGAACAATGAGCAGTTCTTC. Protein sequence: CASSPGDRNNEQFF.

The chain uses TRBV28 and TRBJ2-4, with 12 nucleotides matching TRBD2. From germline, CDR1 is MDHEN and CDR2 SYDVKM. J lost 7 bases, V lost 5 bases, and 9 bases had no gene match. This CDR3 comprises 16 residues. CDR3 in amino acids: CASSIRLAGVSNIQYF. CDR3 nucleotides: TGTGCCAGCAGTATAAGACTAGCGGGAGTTAGCAACATTCAGTACTTC.

The chain recombines TRBV29-1 with TRBJ1-2; tentative D call: TRBD1 (6 bases). Germline-derived CDR1 and CDR2 are SQVTM and ANQGSEA. Trimming removed 3 bases from V and 7 bases from J, with 9 bases in between. This CDR3 contains 11 residues. The CDR3, as DNA: TGCAGCGTTGAGTTGGGGGCTGGCTACACCTTC. Translation: CSVELGAGYTF.

The chain uses TRBV5-1 and TRBJ1-4, with 7 bases fitting TRBD1. This CDR3 spans 17 amino acids. The ends lost 4 bases at V and 0 bases at J; junction bases unmatched: 9. CDR1 SGHRS and CDR2 YFSETQ come from the germline V gene. The CDR3 spells CASSPGTASATNEKLFF. CDR3 nucleotides: TGCGCCAGCAGCCCTGGGACAGCCAGTGCAACTAATGAAAAACTGTTTTTT.

V gene TRBV29-1 combines with J gene TRBJ2-1; no reliable D call. Germline assignment: CDR1 SQVTM and CDR2 ANQGSEA. CDR3 length: 18 residues. V was shortened by 4 bases and J by 0 bases, with 22 bases between the two germline ends. For the CDR3, the DNA is TGCAGCGTTGCTATGGGTGGATTGGGCCTGAGCTCCTACAATGAGCAGTTCTTC. Its translation is CSVAMGGLGLSSYNEQFF.

The chain recombines TRBV21-1 with TRBJ1-1; TRBD1 is taken as the D call from the table, unchecked against the DNA. TRBV21-1 is a pseudogene. This CDR3 contains 15 residues. The CDR3 spells CANLNRVRPNTEAFF. The CDR3 DNA follows: TGTGCCAACCTCAACCGCGTCAGGCCGAACACTGAAGCTTTCTTT.

This clone was seen only a few times. The J gene is TRBJ2-2, the V gene TRBV28; 9 nucleotides agree with TRBD2. This CDR3 comprises 15 residues. The junction had 7 bases not matched to a gene; V was cut back by 6 bases and J by 5 bases. Germline CDR1 MDHEN, CDR2 SYDVKM. CDR3 sequence: CASSPGLARTGELFF. DNA of the CDR3: TGTGCCAGCAGCCCAGGACTAGCGCGGACCGGGGAGCTGTTTTTT.